This T cell receptor (beta chain) was sequenced during a study of control samples from healthy donors and cancer patients. Produced via immunoSEQ multiplex PCR; TCRdb's table is partial and in-frame only. The repertoire consists of around 140,000 clones, with about 90% occurring once and the leading ten covering less than 8.5%. The receptor comes from a man between 18 and 29 years old in good health. The source material was blood.

The CDR3 DNA follows: TGCGCCAGCAGCACCGGGACAGGGGCTAGCACAGATACGCAGTATTTT. It codes for CASSTGTGASTDTQYF. The gene calls are TRBV5-1 and TRBJ2-3, with TRBD1 matching over 10 bases. The V segment lost 4 bases and the J segment 0 bases; nucleotides outside the gene matches: 5. CDR3 length: 16 residues. CDR1 is SGHRS, CDR2 YFSETQ, per germline.